Here is one TCR beta chain with its context. Its antigen is currently unknown. Genomic DNA of every subset was divided equally among multiple immunoSEQ plates. Produced via immunoSEQ multiplex PCR; TCRdb's table is partial and in-frame only. This table has about 2.2 million clones, about 93% appearing once. This specimen belongs to a study of shared clonotypes between healthy human individuals. Study details: Donors were a couple of women and a few men aged 18 to 49. Findings of the study overall: Larger richness was generally estimated for naive than memory subsets. The rarefaction results pointed to incomplete sorted-subset sequencing despite large depth.

CD8 cells classed as naive were CD45RO-negative and positively selected for CCR7, excluding terminally differentiated effector memory CD45RA+ cells. Germline CDR1 and CDR2: MNHEY and SVGAGI. CDR3 length: 14 residues. The ends lost 2 bases at V and 8 bases at J; junction bases unmatched: 4. The sequence was collected from a man between 18 and 29 years old in good health. Some clones in this sample may be carry-over from other donors' samples. V and J are TRBV6-5 and TRBJ2-1; 9 positions match TRBD1. The sample consisted of naive CD8+ T cells from PBMCs. CDR3 in amino acids: CASSYDRGWDEQFF. As DNA, the CDR3 is TGTGCCAGCAGTTACGACAGGGGGTGGGATGAGCAGTTCTTC.